This TCR beta chain was found in a study of shared clonotypes between healthy human individuals. The V gene lost 7 bases and the J gene lost 0 bases, with 14 bases spanning the gap. Germline V lookup: CDR1 SGHRS, CDR2 YFSETQ. CDR3 length: 15 amino acids. Naive CD8 cells comprised CD45RO-negative, CCR7-positively selected cells, excluding terminally differentiated effector memory CD45RA+ cells. To note about this clone: The antigen remains unidentified.

Sequenced by immunoSEQ multiplex PCR; TCRdb stores in-frame clones only, minus some. The sample gives roughly 2,000,000 clones, 85% to 95% of which show up once; approximately 1.7% is in the top ten. General study findings and limits: Sorted-subset sequencing was shown by rarefaction to be incomplete despite large depth. Since donors were few, the genetic and exposure-history diversity represented was limited.

Sample: naive CD8+ T cells from PBMCs. The TCR comes from a man aged 18 to 30 in good health. Some clones in this sample may be carry-over from other donors' samples. This chain connects TRBV5-1 to TRBJ2-1; D possibly corresponds to TRBD2 (7 bases). The CDR3 DNA reads TGCGCCAGCCGGGGGCGGGAGAGCTCCTACAATGAGCAGTTCTTC. This translates into CASRGRESSYNEQFF.